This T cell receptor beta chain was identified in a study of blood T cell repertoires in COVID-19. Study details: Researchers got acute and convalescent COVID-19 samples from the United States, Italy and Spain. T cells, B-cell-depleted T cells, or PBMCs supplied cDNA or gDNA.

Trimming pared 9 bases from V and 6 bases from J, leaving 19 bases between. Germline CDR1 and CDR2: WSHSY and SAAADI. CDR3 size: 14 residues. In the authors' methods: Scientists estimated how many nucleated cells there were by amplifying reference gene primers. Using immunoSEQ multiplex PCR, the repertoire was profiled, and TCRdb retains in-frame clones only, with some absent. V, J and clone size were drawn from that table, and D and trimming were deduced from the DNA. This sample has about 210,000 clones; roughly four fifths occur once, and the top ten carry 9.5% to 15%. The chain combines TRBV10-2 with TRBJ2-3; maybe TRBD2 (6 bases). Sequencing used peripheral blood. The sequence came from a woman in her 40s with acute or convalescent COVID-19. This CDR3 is CASSILRGGDTQYF. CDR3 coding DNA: TGCGCCAGTAGCATCCTGCGGGGTGGGGATACGCAGTATTTT.